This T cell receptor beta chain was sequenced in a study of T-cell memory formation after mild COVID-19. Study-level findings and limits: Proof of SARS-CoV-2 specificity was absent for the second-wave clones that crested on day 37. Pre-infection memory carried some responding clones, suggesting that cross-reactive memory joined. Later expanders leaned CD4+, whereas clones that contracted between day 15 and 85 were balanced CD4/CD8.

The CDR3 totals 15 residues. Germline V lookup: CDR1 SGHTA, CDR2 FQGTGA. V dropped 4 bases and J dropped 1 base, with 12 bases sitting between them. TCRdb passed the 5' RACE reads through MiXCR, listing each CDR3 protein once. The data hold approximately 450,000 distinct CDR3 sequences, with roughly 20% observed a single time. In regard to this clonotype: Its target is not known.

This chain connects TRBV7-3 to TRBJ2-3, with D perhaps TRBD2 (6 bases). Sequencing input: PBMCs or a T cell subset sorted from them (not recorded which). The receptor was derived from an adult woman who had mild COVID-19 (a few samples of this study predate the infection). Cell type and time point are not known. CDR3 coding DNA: TGTGCCAGCAGCTCGGCGGGGTTTGGCACAGATACGCAGTATTTT. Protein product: CASSSAGFGTDTQYF.